This TCR beta chain was sequenced during a study of CD8+CD57+ T cells in acquired aplastic anemia. As for the study in general: Each DNA sample taken from sorted CD4+ and CD8+ cells came to about 3.4 ug on average.

Investigators profiled TCR beta VDJ and CDR3 from genomic DNA template. TCRdb reprocessed the reads with MiXCR, giving one entry per CDR3 protein. The data show 200,000 to 300,000 distinct CDR3 sequences, with more than 45% seen just once and about 7.8% held by the top ten. This clonotype was counted between two and nine times. Whoever was chosen for sequencing had shown CD8+CD57+ cell expansion by flow cytometry. The CDR3 sequence is 16 residues long. Germline V CDR1 and CDR2: MGHDK, SYGVNS. With 5 bases clipped from V and 5 bases from J, the junction kept 13 bases outside the gene matches. The chain uses TRBV25-1 and TRBJ2-7; TRBD2 agrees at 9 bases. The TCR comes from a human donor with aplastic anemia. Sample: sorted CD4+, CD8+, or CD8+CD57+ T cells (not recorded which) from PBMCs. The CDR3 here is CASSSHEREAWDEQYF. The CDR3, as DNA: TGTGCCAGCAGTTCACACGAGCGGGAGGCGTGGGACGAGCAGTACTTC.